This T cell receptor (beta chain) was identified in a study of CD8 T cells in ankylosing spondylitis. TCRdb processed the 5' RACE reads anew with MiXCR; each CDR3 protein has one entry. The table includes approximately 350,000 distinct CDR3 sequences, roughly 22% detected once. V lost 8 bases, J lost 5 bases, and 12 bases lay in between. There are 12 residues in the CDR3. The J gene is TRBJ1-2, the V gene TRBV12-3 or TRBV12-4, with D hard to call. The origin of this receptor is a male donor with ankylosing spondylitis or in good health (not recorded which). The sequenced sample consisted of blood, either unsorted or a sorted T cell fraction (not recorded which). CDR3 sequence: CASWSGHYGYTF. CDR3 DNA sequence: TGTGCCAGCTGGTCGGGCCATTATGGCTACACCTTC.